This T cell receptor (beta chain) came from a study of blood T cell repertoires in COVID-19 (dated by TCRdb to about 2020). Regarding the research as a whole: Samples covering the acute and convalescent phases of COVID-19 were provided by collaborators in the United States, Italy and Spain. The material from the prospective study consisted of cDNA or gDNA derived from T cells, B-cell-depleted T cells, or PBMCs. Deeply sampled blood TCRbeta repertoires from subjects exposed to, actively infected with, or recovered from COVID-19 were included in the dataset. The repertoires were released in a freely available public database meant as a resource for research on the immune response to SARS-CoV-2. Samples came from the ongoing ImmuneRACE study (first 160 participants) plus 1,254 subjects from 6 global collaborators. Nearly every sample came with metadata listing a de-identified subject ID, COVID-19 status, age in years and sex. HLA class I and class II types, where available, came from metadata supplied by the sample provider rather than from assay-based typing. What the authors observed across the whole study: Clinical and demographic metadata were provided uncurated, with the amount varying by source and participant.

TCRbeta CDR3 regions were amplified from genomic DNA using the immunoSEQ Assay, a bias-controlled multiplex PCR. For the original study's pipeline: Nucleated cell counts per sample were estimated from amplification of reference gene primers within the assay. To quantify the absolute abundance of each unique TCRbeta CDR3 rearrangement, sequence reads were collapsed and filtered. For each sample, productive Simpson clonality was calculated as the square root of Simpson's diversity index over productive rearrangements. The source is immuneACCESS, and TCRdb retained only in-frame sequences with V and J called. Part of the clones is not carried over; for the studies checked, unresolved V genes explain less than half of this, and the remainder is unexplained. That table gives V, J and clone size, and the DNA gave D and trimming. This sample comprises 200,000 or so clones, approximately 84% of them detected only once. The biggest ten clones account for about 6.9% of the sample.

Collaborating institutions collected whole blood in K2EDTA tubes following their own protocols. For TCRbeta analysis, collaborators shipped samples in one of three forms: frozen whole blood, isolated PBMCs, or DNA extracted from either of those sample types. As to this clone: Its antigen is not yet known. It has no much larger one-base neighbor in the sample; base qualities were not kept.

Compared with germline, V lacks 5 bases and J lacks 5 bases; bases without a gene match: 8. Counted from cysteine to phenylalanine, this CDR3 has 13 amino acids. CDR3 DNA only is kept here, 39 bases in frame from base 1. CDR1 and CDR2 are read off the germline V gene (reference sequence) as GTSNPN and SVGIG. Recombination joined TRBV30 with TRBJ1-2, and TRBD1 matches 7 of the central bases. The receptor's source is a human donor with acute or convalescent COVID-19. The donor label of this sample is uncertain. The specimen sequenced was peripheral blood. The encoded CDR3 is CAWGQEAEYGYTF. In nucleotides, the sequence is TGTGCCTGGGGACAGGAAGCCGAGTATGGCTACACCTTC.